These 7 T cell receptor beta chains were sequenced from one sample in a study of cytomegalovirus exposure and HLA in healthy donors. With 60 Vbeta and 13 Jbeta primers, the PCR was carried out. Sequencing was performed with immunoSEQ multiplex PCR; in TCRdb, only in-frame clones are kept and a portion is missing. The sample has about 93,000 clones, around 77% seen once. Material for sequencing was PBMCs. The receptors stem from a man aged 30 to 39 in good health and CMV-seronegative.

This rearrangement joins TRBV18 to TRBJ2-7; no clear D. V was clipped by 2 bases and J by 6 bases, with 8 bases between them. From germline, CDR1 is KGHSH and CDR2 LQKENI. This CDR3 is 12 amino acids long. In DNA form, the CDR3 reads TGTGCCAGCTCACCATCCCCCAGCGAGCAGTACTTC. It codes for CASSPSPSEQYF.

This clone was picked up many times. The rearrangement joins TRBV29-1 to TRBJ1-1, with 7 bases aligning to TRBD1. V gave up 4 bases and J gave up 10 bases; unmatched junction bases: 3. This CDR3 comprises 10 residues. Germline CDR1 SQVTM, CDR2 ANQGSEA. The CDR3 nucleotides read TGCAGCGTTGGGGACAGAAGAGCTTTCTTT. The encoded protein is CSVGDRRAFF.

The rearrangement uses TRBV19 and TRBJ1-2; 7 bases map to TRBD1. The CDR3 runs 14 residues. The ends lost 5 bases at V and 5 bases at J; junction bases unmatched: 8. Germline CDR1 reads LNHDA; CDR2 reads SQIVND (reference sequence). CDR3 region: CASSARDREYGYTF. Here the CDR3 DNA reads TGTGCCAGTAGTGCCCGGGACAGAGAGTATGGCTACACCTTC.

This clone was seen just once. This CDR3 reads CASSPREGTNEKLFF. CDR3 nucleotides: TGTGCCAGCAGCCCCCGGGAGGGAACTAATGAAAAACTGTTTTTT. The chain couples TRBV7-9 to TRBJ1-4, with D uncertain. The CDR3 is made up of 15 amino acids. The V end lost 5 bases, the J end lost 1 base, and 11 bases lay between the germline ends. Germline-derived CDR1 and CDR2 are SEHNR and FQNEAQ (reference sequence).

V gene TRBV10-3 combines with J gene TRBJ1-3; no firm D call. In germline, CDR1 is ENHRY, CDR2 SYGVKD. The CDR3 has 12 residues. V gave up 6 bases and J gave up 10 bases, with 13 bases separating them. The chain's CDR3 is CAISEVSGTIYF. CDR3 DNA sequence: TGTGCCATCAGCGAAGTTTCGGGGACCATATATTTT.

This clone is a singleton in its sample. Here the CDR3 DNA reads TGTGCCAGCAGCTTAGATAGCGGGAGAGAGACCCAGTACTTC. Translation: CASSLDSGRETQYF. The chain uses TRBV7-9 and TRBJ2-5; TRBD2 matches 9 bases. Germline CDR1 and CDR2: SEHNR and FQNEAQ (reference sequence). The CDR3 consists of 14 residues. V lost 1 base, J lost 4 bases, and 1 base stayed unmatched.

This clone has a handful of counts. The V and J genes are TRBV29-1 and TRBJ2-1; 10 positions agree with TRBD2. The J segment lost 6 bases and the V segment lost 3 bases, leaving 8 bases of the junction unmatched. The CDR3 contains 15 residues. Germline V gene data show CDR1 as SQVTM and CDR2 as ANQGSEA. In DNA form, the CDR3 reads TGCAGCGTTGAGGTCGGTAGCGGGGGGCTCAATGAGCAGTTCTTC. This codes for CSVEVGSGGLNEQFF.